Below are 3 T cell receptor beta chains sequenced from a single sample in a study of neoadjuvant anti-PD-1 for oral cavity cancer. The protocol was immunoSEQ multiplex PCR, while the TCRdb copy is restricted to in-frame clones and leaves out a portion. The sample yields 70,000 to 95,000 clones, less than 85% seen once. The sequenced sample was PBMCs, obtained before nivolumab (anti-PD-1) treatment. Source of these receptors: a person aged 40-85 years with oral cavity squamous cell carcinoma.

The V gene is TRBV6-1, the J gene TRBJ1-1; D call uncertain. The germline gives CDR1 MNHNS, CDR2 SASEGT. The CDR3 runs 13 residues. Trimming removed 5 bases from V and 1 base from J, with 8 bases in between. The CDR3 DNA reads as TGTGCCAGCAGTCTCACAGAGAACACTGAAGCTTTCTTT. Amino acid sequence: CASSLTENTEAFF.

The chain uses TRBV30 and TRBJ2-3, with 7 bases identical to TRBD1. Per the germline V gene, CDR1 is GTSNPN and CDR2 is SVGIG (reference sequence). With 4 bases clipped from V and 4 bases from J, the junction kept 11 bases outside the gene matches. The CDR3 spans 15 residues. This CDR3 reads CAWTQRVRGSDTQYF. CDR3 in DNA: TGTGCCTGGACCCAACGGGTCAGGGGGTCAGATACGCAGTATTTT.

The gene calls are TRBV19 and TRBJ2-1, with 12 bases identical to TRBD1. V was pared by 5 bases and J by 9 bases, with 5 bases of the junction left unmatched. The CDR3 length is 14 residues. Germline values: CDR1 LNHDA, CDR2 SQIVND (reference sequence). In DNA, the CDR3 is TGTGCCAGTAGTTCCCGGGACAGGGGGCCTGAGCAGTTCTTC. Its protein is CASSSRDRGPEQFF.